This T cell receptor (beta chain) was recorded in a study of T cell responses to AZD1222 COVID-19 vaccine. Overall study findings and caveats: Spike-specific TCR breadth rose after two AZD1222 doses, and depth rose as well. The sample set comprised mostly white British donors with more females, and clonal diversity was possibly underestimated.

This table comes from immunoSEQ multiplex PCR, and its TCRdb copy is limited to in-frame clones, with some not included. The sample has about 39,000 clones, roughly 88% seen once. As for this clone: Antigen: not known.

CDR3 length: 12 amino acids. Germline CDR1 is SGHNT and CDR2 is YYREEE (reference sequence). Trimming cost V 3 bases and J 3 bases, with 7 bases left between them. V is TRBV5-4 and J is TRBJ2-7; D is ambiguous. This TCR was sampled from an adult who received the MenACWY meningococcal vaccine as a control. The sequences come from peripheral blood, collected 28 days after the second dose of the MenACWY control vaccine. CDR3 nucleotides: TGTGCCAGCAGCTCACCACTCTACGAGCAGTACTTC. This translates into CASSSPLYEQYF.